The present TCR beta chain was sequenced within a study of blood T cell repertoires in COVID-19. Study-level background: The cDNA or gDNA used as material had been derived from T cells, B-cell-depleted T cells, or PBMCs.

TCRdb keeps only in-frame clones here, not all; method: immunoSEQ multiplex PCR. The sample holds 64,000 or so clones; approximately 91% are singletons and the top ten take around 1.5%. The ends were cut back, 1 base at V and 11 bases at J, with 6 bases in the middle. This CDR3 region has 12 residues. The sequence came from a human donor in a cohort sampled during active COVID-19. The sequenced sample was peripheral blood. The rearrangement uses TRBV12-3 or TRBV12-4 and TRBJ1-6; the D is unclear. Here the CDR3 reads CASSLGATPLHF. CDR3 coding DNA: TGTGCCAGCAGTTTAGGCGCGACACCCCTCCACTTT.